Listed here are 27 T cell receptor beta chains from one sample, sequenced in a study of CD8+ T cells in alopecia areata. Sequencing relied on a cDNA template that was reverse transcribed from extracted RNA. The method was immunoSEQ multiplex PCR; TCRdb's version includes in-frame clones alone and lacks a portion of them. The sample records under 150,000 clones, approximately 85% being singletons. The treatment: oral pan-JAK inhibitor, 5-10 mg twice daily. The sequencing used CD8+ T cells sorted from blood, collected at week 4, from a patient treated with tofacitinib. All receptors come from a human donor with alopecia areata.

This chain links TRBV27 with TRBJ2-7, with no clear D. The V and J ends lost 3 bases and 2 bases respectively, with 8 bases between them. Per germline, CDR1 MNHEY and CDR2 SMNVEV (reference sequence). This CDR3 is built from 13 residues. CDR3 residues: CASSLGSTYEQYF. For the CDR3, the DNA is TGTGCCAGCAGTTTGGGCAGCACCTACGAGCAGTACTTC.

The genes are TRBV7-6 and TRBJ2-7; 11 bases agree with TRBD1. The CDR3 is 13 residues long. V lost 4 bases, J lost 6 bases, and 2 bases stayed unmatched. Germline V gene data show CDR1 as SGHVS and CDR2 as FNYEAQ. This CDR3 reads CASSSGTGGEQYF. In nucleotides, the CDR3 is TGTGCCAGCAGCTCTGGGACAGGGGGCGAGCAGTACTTC.

V usage is TRBV2 and J usage is TRBJ2-5, with 7 bases fitting TRBD2. Trimming at V came to 6 bases and at J to 2 bases, leaving 9 bases not matched to a gene. The CDR3 covers 15 residues. Germline V gives CDR1 SNHLY, CDR2 FYNNEI. As DNA, the CDR3 is TGTGCCAGCAGCTTCCTGTCTAGCGGACAAGAGACCCAGTACTTC. Protein product: CASSFLSSGQETQYF.

The chain uses TRBV5-6 and TRBJ1-2, with TRBD1 matching 7 bases. Germline CDR1 SGHDT, CDR2 YYEEEE. The CDR3 is 17 amino acids. V lost 4 bases and J lost 7; bases outside the gene matches: 19. CDR3 in DNA: TGTGCCAGCAGCCCCGGGACAGCTCCCTCGCTCTTGGGTGGCTACACCTTC. Protein product: CASSPGTAPSLLGGYTF.

The chain combines TRBV27 with TRBJ1-5; no firm D call. The V gene's germline CDR1 is MNHEY and CDR2 SMNVEV (reference sequence). This CDR3 is built from 12 residues. V was pared by 3 bases and J by 3 bases, with 3 bases between. This chain's CDR3 is CASSFNNQPQHF. CDR3 bases: TGTGCCAGCAGTTTTAACAATCAGCCCCAGCATTTT.

V is TRBV7-6 and J is TRBJ2-3, with 7 nucleotides matching TRBD1. The CDR3 extends over 14 amino acids. V shed 4 bases and J 5 bases; nucleotides not matched to a gene: 6. The germline V gene has CDR1 SGHVS and CDR2 FNYEAQ. In DNA, the CDR3 is TGTGCCAGCAGCTCCCAGGGGGAAGTAGATACGCAGTATTTT. Translation: CASSSQGEVDTQYF.

The genes are TRBV9 and TRBJ1-1; D gene unclear. The germline V gene has CDR1 SGDLS and CDR2 YYNGEE. V was clipped by 0 bases and J by 1 base, with 4 bases between them. CDR3 length: 13 residues. The CDR3 loop is CASSVESNTEAFF. DNA for the CDR3: TGTGCCAGCAGCGTAGAATCGAACACTGAAGCTTTCTTT. The full variable domain, completed using reference TRBV9 and TRBJ1-1, is DSGVTQTPKHLITATGQRVTLRCSPRSGDLSVYWYQQSLDQGLQFLIQYYNGEERAKGNILERFSAQQFPDLHSELNLSSLELGDSALYFCASSVESNTEAFFGQGTRLTVV.

The rearrangement uses TRBV18 and TRBJ2-5; perhaps D is TRBD1 or TRBD2 (5 bases each). This CDR3 is built from 13 residues. Germline lookup yields CDR1 KGHSH and CDR2 LQKENI. V was cut by 0 bases and J by 5 bases, with 7 bases left in between. The CDR3 DNA reads as TGTGCCAGCTCACCACCGGGGGATGAGACCCAGTACTTC. Translating it yields CASSPPGDETQYF.

V usage is TRBV4-1 and J usage is TRBJ1-5; TRBD1 aligns across 8 bases. CDR3 length: 15 amino acids. Germline CDR1 MGHRA, CDR2 YSYEKL. V dropped 3 bases and J dropped 2; count of bases not matched to a gene: 3. CDR3 sequence reads: CASSHETGGNQPQHF. The CDR3 DNA reads TGCGCCAGCAGCCACGAGACAGGGGGCAATCAGCCCCAGCATTTT.

The genes are TRBV13 and TRBJ2-7, with D perhaps TRBD1 (5 bases). The CDR3 is 14 amino acids. Between the trimmed V and J ends, which lost 2 bases and 6 bases, there was a span of 14 bases. In germline, CDR1 is PRHDT, CDR2 FYEKMQ (reference sequence). CDR3 DNA sequence: TGTGCCAGCAGCTTAAGGGGTGGACAAGGCGAGCAGTACTTC. Its protein is CASSLRGGQGEQYF.

J is TRBJ1-6 and V is TRBV2; TRBD1 agrees at 8 bases. CDR3 size: 14 residues. Losses at the gene ends were 6 bases for V and 7 bases for J; bases not matched to a gene: 5. The V gene's germline CDR1 is SNHLY and CDR2 FYNNEI. CDR3 loop: CASRGDRPNSPLHF. The CDR3 bases are TGTGCCAGCAGGGGGGACAGGCCAAATTCACCCCTCCACTTT.

As to this clone: The sample holds other DNA sequences that translate to the same CDR3. V gene TRBV4-1 combines with J gene TRBJ2-3, with 13 bases matching TRBD2. V lost 9 bases and J lost 1; bases outside the gene matches: 22. The CDR3 is 21 amino acids. CDR1 MGHRA and CDR2 YSYEKL come from the germline V gene. For the CDR3, the DNA is TGCGCCAGTAGCGAACCACCGACGGGACTAGCGGGGTCCGATGGCACAGATACGCAGTATTTT. Its protein product is CASSEPPTGLAGSDGTDTQYF.

The CDR3 sequence is CASSHVEGTGAYEQYF. The CDR3 DNA reads TGTGCCAGCAGCCATGTGGAAGGAACAGGGGCCTACGAGCAGTACTTC. This chain connects TRBV7-8 to TRBJ2-7, with 7 nucleotides matching TRBD1. Germline V gene sequence: CDR1 SGHVS, CDR2 FQNEAQ. V dropped 5 bases and J dropped 2; count of bases not matched to a gene: 12. The CDR3 sequence is 16 residues long.

This chain uses TRBV7-2 with TRBJ2-7, with a weak D call TRBD1 (6 bases). The germline V gene has CDR1 SGHTA and CDR2 FQGNSA. Trimming removed 1 base at V and 2 bases at J, with 24 bases between. The CDR3 contains 19 residues. In DNA form, the CDR3 reads TGTGCCAGCAGCTTAGTAGCCAGGGGTAACCTCCAAACTGCCTACGAGCAGTACTTC. Protein: CASSLVARGNLQTAYEQYF.

In this sample, this clone turned up once. The rearrangement joins TRBV4-2 to TRBJ2-7; D gene uncertain. The length of the CDR3 is 14 residues. Per the germline V gene, CDR1 is LGHNA and CDR2 is YNFKEQ. The V gene lost 5 bases and the J gene lost 0 bases, with 11 bases spanning the gap. CDR3 sequence: CASSEPSSSYEQYF. DNA for the CDR3: TGTGCCAGCAGCGAACCGAGCAGCTCCTACGAGCAGTACTTC.

The chain has TRBV6-6 and TRBJ2-7; D ambiguous. The germline gives CDR1 MNHNY, CDR2 SVGAGI (reference sequence). The CDR3 loop spans 9 amino acids. V was cut by 8 bases and J by 6 bases, with 5 bases left in between. This CDR3 is CASGVEQYF. Here the CDR3 DNA reads TGTGCCAGCGGCGTCGAGCAGTACTTC.

This clone has a single count. The chain is built from TRBV7-9 and TRBJ2-3; 8 nucleotides align to TRBD2. CDR1 is SEHNR, CDR2 FQNEAQ, per germline (reference sequence). V lost 5 bases to trimming and J lost 3 bases; unmatched junction nucleotides: 7. The length of the CDR3 is 15 residues. Here the CDR3 DNA reads TGTGCCAGCAGCCCCCCCAGCGGGGGAACAGATACGCAGTATTTT. Translated: CASSPPSGGTDTQYF.

The J gene is TRBJ2-1, the V gene TRBV4-1, with TRBD2 identical over 11 bases. This CDR3 has 16 residues. V lost 8 bases, J lost 2 bases, and 8 bases stayed unmatched. Per germline, CDR1 MGHRA and CDR2 YSYEKL. DNA of the CDR3: TGCGCCAGCGGGTCCGCTAGCGGGGGGACCTACAATGAGCAGTTCTTC. Protein sequence: CASGSASGGTYNEQFF.

The gene calls are TRBV10-3 and TRBJ2-7, with 8 bases lining up with TRBD1. The CDR3 totals 13 residues. CDR1 is ENHRY, CDR2 SYGVKD, per germline. Trimming took 9 bases from V and 6 from J; bases not matched to a gene: 10. Written as DNA, the CDR3 is TGTGCCATGGCAGGGGGCGGTATCCCCGAGCAGTACTTC. Amino acid sequence: CAMAGGGIPEQYF.

The gene calls are TRBV4-3 and TRBJ2-5, with 10 bases matching TRBD2. Germline V CDR1 and CDR2: LGHNA, YSLEER. V gave up 1 base and J gave up 4 bases; unmatched junction bases: 3. The CDR3 extends over 15 amino acids. CDR3 protein: CASSQVAGGIETQYF. CDR3 in DNA: TGCGCCAGCAGCCAAGTAGCGGGGGGAATAGAGACCCAGTACTTC.

The chain couples TRBV19 to TRBJ2-1, with 8 bases aligning to TRBD2. The CDR3 length is 14 residues. The germline V gene encodes CDR1 LNHDA and CDR2 SQIVND (reference sequence). V gave up 6 bases and J gave up 2 bases; unmatched junction bases: 3. As DNA, the CDR3 is TGTGCCAGTAGCACTAGCGGCCCCTACAATGAGCAGTTCTTC. Amino acids: CASSTSGPYNEQFF.

This clone was detected a few times. The V call is TRBV7-2, the J call TRBJ2-7, with 7 bases that match TRBD2. V lost 1 base, J lost 1 base, and 4 bases stayed unmatched. There are 15 residues in the CDR3. The germline V gene has CDR1 SGHTA and CDR2 FQGNSA. The CDR3 reads CASSLGAGLSYEQYF. In nucleotides, the CDR3 is TGTGCCAGCAGCTTAGGAGCGGGGCTTTCCTACGAGCAGTACTTC. Using reference TRBV7-2 and TRBJ2-7 for the parts outside the CDR3, the full variable domain is GAGVSQSPSNKVTEKGKDVELRCDPISGHTALYWYRQSLGQGLEFLIYFQGNSAPDKSGLPSDRFSAERTGGSVSTLTIQRTQQEDSAVYLCASSLGAGLSYEQYFGPGTRLTVT.

This chain connects TRBV9 to TRBJ2-1; a possible D gene is TRBD2 (6 bases). Germline CDR1 SGDLS, CDR2 YYNGEE. This CDR3 contains 16 residues. Trimming cost V 0 bases and J 1 base, with 11 bases left between them. This chain's CDR3 is CASSVAGEVSYNEQFF. As DNA, the CDR3 is TGTGCCAGCAGCGTAGCGGGGGAGGTTTCCTACAATGAGCAGTTCTTC.

The gene calls are TRBV27 and TRBJ2-2; D remains ambiguous. Per the germline V gene, CDR1 is MNHEY and CDR2 is SMNVEV (reference sequence). The CDR3 contains 13 residues. Deletions cut 1 base from V and 3 bases from J, with 3 bases between. The CDR3 DNA sequence: TGTGCCAGCAGTTTATATGACACCGGGGAGCTGTTTTTT. Its protein is CASSLYDTGELFF.

V is TRBV29-1 and J is TRBJ2-5; the D is unclear. The J call may be in error: the DNA end matches TRBJ2-7 better. This CDR3 contains 13 residues. Germline V CDR1 and CDR2: SQVTM, ANQGSEA. The CDR3 region has the DNA TGCAGCGTTGGAACAGAGACCTCCTACGAGCAGTACTTC. Protein product: CSVGTETSYEQYF.

V and J are TRBV27 and TRBJ2-5; 15 nucleotides agree with TRBD2. CDR3 length: 16 residues. Per germline, CDR1 MNHEY and CDR2 SMNVEV (reference sequence). Trimming took 5 bases from V and 5 from J; bases not matched to a gene: 6. The CDR3 region has the DNA TGTGCCAGCAGTCCGGGACTAGCGGGGGGCGCGGAGACCCAGTACTTC. Amino acid sequence: CASSPGLAGGAETQYF.

This clone is labeled as medium-sized (0.01 to 0.1%). The chain carries TRBV29-1 and TRBJ2-6; unclear D gene. V lost 0 bases and J 2 bases, leaving 17 bases between the germline ends. Germline-derived CDR1 and CDR2 are SQVTM and ANQGSEA. This CDR3 spans 18 amino acids. CDR3 sequence reads: CSVEDYMEGLAGANVLTF. Here the CDR3 DNA reads TGCAGCGTTGAAGACTACATGGAAGGTTTAGCTGGGGCCAACGTCCTGACTTTC.